These 30 T cell receptor beta chains share one sample of origin, sequenced in a study of T-cell reconstitution after alpha-beta-depleted transplantation in children. For TCRbeta, the library was prepared with unique molecular identifiers. Each CDR3 protein gets one entry after TCRdb re-called the PCR reads with MiXCR. The sample lists about 500,000 distinct CDR3 sequences, less than 35% occurring once. Sequenced material: PBMCs from the stem cell graft donor, taken from the stem cell graft. These receptors all stem from a human donor who donated a stem cell graft to a child with aplastic anemia.

This rearrangement joins TRBV29-1 to TRBJ1-4; 9 bases align to TRBD1. The CDR3 is 14 amino acids. The trim removed 7 bases at V and 8 bases at J, leaving 11 bases unmatched. The germline CDR1 and CDR2 sequences are SQVTM and ANQGSEA. This CDR3 is CSAQTGGRGEKLFF. In DNA, the CDR3 is TGCAGCGCGCAGACAGGGGGACGGGGGGAAAAACTGTTTTTT.

This clonotype was seen a handful of times. The rearrangement uses TRBV5-1 and TRBJ2-3; TRBD1 aligns across 10 bases. J was trimmed by 1 base and V by 0 bases; bases with no gene match: 2. The CDR3 consists of 16 residues. Germline V gene sequence: CDR1 SGHRS, CDR2 YFSETQ. The CDR3 DNA follows: TGCGCCAGCAGCTTGGATGGACAGGGGGGCACAGATACGCAGTATTTT. Encoded protein: CASSLDGQGGTDTQYF.

The chain joins TRBV20-1 to TRBJ2-1, with D possibly TRBD2 on 6 matching bases. The CDR3 contains 16 residues. Germline V gene lookup returns CDR1 DFQATT and CDR2 SNEGSKA (reference sequence). Trimming removed 2 bases at V and 9 bases at J, with 23 bases between. The CDR3 loop reads CSARPASSDPRGEQFF. DNA of the CDR3: TGCAGTGCTAGACCCGCTTCTAGCGACCCTAGGGGTGAGCAGTTCTTC.

The V and J genes are TRBV21-1 and TRBJ1-3; the table's D call TRBD1 went unverified against the DNA. TRBV21-1 corresponds to a pseudogene. The CDR3 loop spans 17 amino acids. The CDR3 loop reads CASSKKGRSSSGNTIYF. The CDR3 nucleotides are TGTGCCAGCAGCAAAAAGGGACGAAGTTCCTCTGGAAACACCATATATTTT.

This clonotype has a handful of counts. The genes are TRBV5-5 and TRBJ2-7; possibly TRBD1 for D (5 bases). This CDR3 comprises 14 residues. Deletions cut 3 bases from V and 0 bases from J, with 10 bases between. The germline gives CDR1 SGHKS, CDR2 YYEKEE (reference sequence). CDR3 DNA sequence: TGTGCCAGCAGCTCCCTGACAGTCTCCTACGAGCAGTACGTC. Amino acids: CASSSLTVSYEQYV.

The chain is built from TRBV5-5 and TRBJ2-7; D might be TRBD1 (5 bases). Germline values: CDR1 SGHKS, CDR2 YYEKEE (reference sequence). The V end lost 2 bases, the J end lost 6 bases, and 21 bases lay between the germline ends. CDR3 size: 16 residues. DNA of the CDR3: TGTGCCAGCAGCTTAGGCGTGGTCAGGGTAGCCTCCGAGCAGTACTTC. This encodes CASSLGVVRVASEQYF.

V gene TRBV29-1 combines with J gene TRBJ2-1; TRBD1 might be the D (5 bases). This CDR3 has 14 residues. CDR1 SQVTM and CDR2 ANQGSEA come from the germline V gene. The ends were cut back, 0 bases at V and 10 bases at J, with 16 bases in the middle. CDR3 coding DNA: TGCAGCGTTGAAGATTTCGGTGGGGCGCTCGAGCAGTTCTTC. Protein product: CSVEDFGGALEQFF.

There are a few counts of this clonotype. This CDR3 reads CSVEWVSGRETQYF. The CDR3 nucleotides are TGCAGCGTTGAATGGGTTAGCGGGAGAGAGACCCAGTACTTC. V is TRBV29-1 and J is TRBJ2-5, with TRBD2 identical over 9 bases. The CDR3 contains 14 residues. Per the germline V gene, CDR1 is SQVTM and CDR2 is ANQGSEA. Losses at the gene ends were 2 bases for V and 4 bases for J; bases not matched to a gene: 5.

V is TRBV19 and J is TRBJ2-3; the D is unclear. Trimming took 1 base from V and 6 from J, leaving 14 bases between them. This CDR3 is 15 amino acids long. Germline CDR1 reads LNHDA; CDR2 reads SQIVND (reference sequence). This CDR3 reads CASSIGLASSDTQYF. The CDR3 nucleotides are TGTGCCAGTAGTATAGGACTGGCCAGCAGCGATACGCAGTATTTT.

V is TRBV20-1 and J is TRBJ1-3; D is uncertain. In germline, CDR1 is DFQATT, CDR2 SNEGSKA (reference sequence). CDR3 size: 14 residues. The V and J ends lost 6 bases and 0 bases respectively, with 12 bases between them. The CDR3 bases are TGCAGTGCCAGCCGGGCCACCTCTGGAAACACCATATATTTT. This encodes CSASRATSGNTIYF.

This clonotype has only one observation. The chain couples TRBV7-2 to TRBJ1-4; no firm D call. Trimming stripped 1 base from V and 8 bases from J, with 8 bases between. The V gene's germline CDR1 is SGHTA and CDR2 FQGNSA. The CDR3 loop spans 13 amino acids. CDR3 DNA sequence: TGTGCCAGCAGCTTAGGGGCGCCCGAAAAACTGTTTTTT. Its translation: CASSLGAPEKLFF.

This chain connects TRBV7-2 to TRBJ2-3; D may be TRBD1 or TRBD2 (5 bases each). Trimming took 4 bases from V and 1 from J, leaving 12 bases between them. The CDR3 length is 15 residues. Germline loops: CDR1 SGHTA, CDR2 FQGNSA. The DNA of the CDR3 is TGTGCCAGCAGCTCCTCAAGAGGGGGCACAGATACGCAGTATTTT. This sequence encodes CASSSSRGGTDTQYF.

The DNA of the CDR3 is TGTGCCAGCAGCCAAGATGGTTCTCTAGCGGGAGGGCCCGGGGAGCTGTTTTTT. Translation gives CASSQDGSLAGGPGELFF. The V call is TRBV4-2, the J call TRBJ2-2, with 12 bases lining up with TRBD2. The CDR3 is 18 residues long. V gave up 0 bases and J gave up 6 bases; unmatched junction bases: 8. Germline CDR1 is LGHNA and CDR2 is YNFKEQ.

The chain carries TRBV25-1 and TRBJ2-1; TRBD1 matches at 11 bases. The CDR3 is 14 residues long. Trimming removed 6 bases from V and 9 bases from J; junction bases left unmatched: 7. Germline V CDR1 and CDR2: MGHDK, SYGVNS. The CDR3 loop is CASRTGQGEGEQFF. CDR3 coding DNA: TGTGCCAGCAGAACGGGACAGGGGGAGGGTGAGCAGTTCTTC.

J is TRBJ1-1 and V is TRBV14; TRBD1 aligns across 7 bases. CDR3 length equals 13 residues. After removal of 1 base from V and 8 bases from J, the junction contained 4 bases not matched to a gene. Germline V lookup: CDR1 SGHDN, CDR2 FVKESK. The DNA of the CDR3 is TGTGCCAGCAGCCAAGTGAGGGACAGCGAAGCTTTCTTT. Its protein product is CASSQVRDSEAFF.

J is TRBJ1-1 and V is TRBV12-3 or TRBV12-4; 7 bases are a match to TRBD1. Trimming at V came to 5 bases and at J to 1 base, leaving 7 bases not matched to a gene. The length of the CDR3 is 15 residues. The CDR3 loop is CASSIRQGRNTEAFF. The CDR3, as DNA: TGTGCCAGCAGTATTCGACAGGGAAGGAACACTGAAGCTTTCTTT.

This clonotype has more than one count but fewer than ten. The chain joins TRBV6-5 to TRBJ1-1; D is undetermined. This CDR3 is 14 amino acids long. V was cut by 0 bases and J by 0 bases, with 5 bases left in between. In germline, CDR1 is MNHEY, CDR2 SVGAGI. CDR3 DNA sequence: TGTGCCAGCAGTTACTCGGGTCTGAACACTGAAGCTTTCTTT. Translating gives CASSYSGLNTEAFF.

This clonotype was counted between two and nine times. The chain carries TRBV29-1 and TRBJ1-1; D perhaps matches TRBD1 (5 bases). Trimming removed 6 bases from V and 4 bases from J, with 18 bases in between. Germline CDR1 is SQVTM and CDR2 is ANQGSEA. The CDR3 consists of 14 residues. CDR3 in DNA: TGCAGCGTGATAATGGACATGAGGGGCACTGAAGCTTTCTTT. Translated, it gives CSVIMDMRGTEAFF. Supplemented by reference TRBV29-1 and TRBJ1-1, the full variable domain reads SAVISQKPSRDICQRGTSLTIQCQVDSQVTMMFWYRQQPGQSLTLIATANQGSEATYESGFVIDKFPISRPNLTFSTLTVSNMSPEDSSIYLCSVIMDMRGTEAFFGQGTRLTVV.

This clonotype was seen a handful of times. The genes are TRBV6-5 and TRBJ1-3, with D tentatively TRBD1 (5 bases). V was pared by 4 bases and J by 0 bases, with 13 bases between. The CDR3 runs to 16 residues. Germline V gives CDR1 MNHEY, CDR2 SVGAGI. Here the CDR3 DNA reads TGTGCCAGCAGTTTGGGGCAGCCAGACTCTGGAAACACCATATATTTT. Translation: CASSLGQPDSGNTIYF.

V is TRBV6-1 and J is TRBJ2-3; TRBD1 or TRBD2 may be the D gene (5 bases each). The V gene's germline CDR1 is MNHNS and CDR2 SASEGT. Trimming cost V 7 bases and J 4 bases, with 18 bases left between them. The length of the CDR3 is 15 residues. CDR3 region: CASKPPGREADTQYF. For the CDR3, the DNA is TGTGCCAGCAAACCCCCAGGGAGAGAGGCAGATACGCAGTATTTT.

V usage is TRBV6-1 and J usage is TRBJ2-1; tentatively, D is TRBD2 (5 bases). V was clipped by 6 bases and J by 0 bases, with 15 bases between them. Germline V gene data show CDR1 as MNHNS and CDR2 as SASEGT. The CDR3 totals 16 residues. CDR3 amino acids: CASRVGPAVSYNEQFF. CDR3 sequence (DNA): TGTGCCAGCAGGGTTGGCCCAGCGGTCTCCTACAATGAGCAGTTCTTC.

The V call is TRBV7-9, the J call TRBJ1-2; 8 bases map to TRBD1. Per germline, CDR1 SEHNR and CDR2 FQNEAQ (reference sequence). This CDR3 contains 14 residues. The J segment lost 7 bases and the V segment lost 4 bases, leaving 8 bases of the junction unmatched. CDR3 nucleotide sequence: TGTGCCAGCAGCTACGGGGACAGGATCCTTGGCTACACCTTC. Its protein is CASSYGDRILGYTF.

The gene calls are TRBV12-3 or TRBV12-4 and TRBJ2-3, with TRBD2 as a possible D gene (6 bases). V was shortened by 6 bases and J by 2 bases, with 12 bases between the two germline ends. The CDR3 is 14 amino acids. The CDR3 nucleotides read TGTGCCAGCAGGGAGACTAGTTTCACAGATACGCAGTATTTT. This translates into CASRETSFTDTQYF.

J is TRBJ2-5 and V is TRBV6-5; D is possibly TRBD1 or TRBD2 (5 bases each). Germline assignment: CDR1 MNHEY and CDR2 SVGAGI. Trimming removed 3 bases from V and 2 bases from J, with 10 bases in between. The CDR3 consists of 14 residues. This CDR3 reads CASSYERGQETQYF. CDR3 coding DNA: TGTGCCAGCAGTTATGAGAGGGGTCAAGAGACCCAGTACTTC.

This chain joins TRBV30 and TRBJ2-1, with 7 bases aligning to TRBD1. CDR1 GTSNPN and CDR2 SVGIG come from the germline V gene (reference sequence). Trimming took 5 bases from V and 8 from J; bases not matched to a gene: 9. The CDR3 covers 13 residues. CDR3 bases: TGTGCCTGGGGACAGGTCCTTAGGGATGAGCAGTTCTTC. It codes for CAWGQVLRDEQFF.

The chain combines TRBV5-1 with TRBJ2-5, with D perhaps TRBD1 (7 bases). CDR1 is SGHRS, CDR2 YFSETQ, per germline. The V end was cut by 4 bases, the J end by 4 bases, with 14 bases between. This CDR3 is 14 amino acids long. The CDR3 DNA sequence: TGCGCCAGCAGCGGAGGGGACAGATCAGAGACCCAGTACTTC. It codes for CASSGGDRSETQYF. The full variable domain, completed using reference TRBV5-1 and TRBJ2-5, is KAGVTQTPRYLIKTRGQQVTLSCSPISGHRSVSWYQQTPGQGLQFLFEYFSETQRNKGNFPGRFSGRQFSNSRSEMNVSTLELGDSALYLCASSGGDRSETQYFGPGTRLLVL.

J is TRBJ1-1 and V is TRBV6-2 or TRBV6-3, with 10 nucleotides matching TRBD1. This CDR3 has 15 residues. Trimming took 6 bases from V and 6 from J; bases not matched to a gene: 10. Germline CDR1 MNHEY, CDR2 SVGEGT. The CDR3: CASRSAGTGDAEAFF. The CDR3 DNA reads TGTGCCAGCAGATCGGCCGGGACAGGGGACGCTGAAGCTTTCTTT.

This clonotype was seen a few times. This sequence joins TRBV12-3 or TRBV12-4 and TRBJ2-5; no firm D call. The germline V and J ends were trimmed by 6 bases and 1 base, with 9 bases remaining between them. The CDR3 totals 13 residues. CDR3 sequence reads: CASSQNSQETQYF. The DNA of the CDR3 is TGTGCCAGCAGCCAAAACAGCCAAGAGACCCAGTACTTC.

The chain is built from TRBV15 and TRBJ2-1, with D possibly TRBD2 on 6 matching bases. This CDR3 comprises 16 residues. Germline V gives CDR1 LNHNV, CDR2 YYDKDF (reference sequence). Trimming removed 0 bases from V and 8 bases from J, with 17 bases in between. CDR3 DNA: TGTGCCACCAGCAGAGAATGGGGGACTGTCGCCGATGAGCAGTTCTTC. This codes for CATSREWGTVADEQFF.

This chain joins TRBV18 and TRBJ2-2; D unclear. This CDR3 contains 15 residues. CDR1 and CDR2 (germline): KGHSH, LQKENI. Trimming left V 3 bases short and J 6 bases short, with 14 bases between. The CDR3 protein is CASSPRSPGAGELFF. CDR3 in DNA: TGTGCCAGCTCACCTAGGAGCCCTGGGGCCGGGGAGCTGTTTTTT.